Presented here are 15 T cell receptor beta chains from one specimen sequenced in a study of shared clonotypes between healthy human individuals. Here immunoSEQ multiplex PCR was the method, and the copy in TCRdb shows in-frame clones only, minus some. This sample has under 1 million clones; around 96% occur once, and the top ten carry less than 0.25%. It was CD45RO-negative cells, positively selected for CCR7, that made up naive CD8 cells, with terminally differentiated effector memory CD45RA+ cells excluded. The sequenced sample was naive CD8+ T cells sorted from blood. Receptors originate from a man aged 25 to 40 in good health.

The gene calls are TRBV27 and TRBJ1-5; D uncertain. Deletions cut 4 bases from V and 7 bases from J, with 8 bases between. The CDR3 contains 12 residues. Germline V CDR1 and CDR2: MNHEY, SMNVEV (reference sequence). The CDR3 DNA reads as TGTGCCAGCAGTTCTGAGGGACAGCCCCAGCATTTT. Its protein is CASSSEGQPQHF.

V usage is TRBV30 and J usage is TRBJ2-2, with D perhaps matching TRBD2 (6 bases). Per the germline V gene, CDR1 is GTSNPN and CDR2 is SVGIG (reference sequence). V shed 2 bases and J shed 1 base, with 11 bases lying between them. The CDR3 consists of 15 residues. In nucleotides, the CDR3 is TGTGCCTGGAGTCAACTAGCTCAGAACACCGGGGAGCTGTTTTTT. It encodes CAWSQLAQNTGELFF.

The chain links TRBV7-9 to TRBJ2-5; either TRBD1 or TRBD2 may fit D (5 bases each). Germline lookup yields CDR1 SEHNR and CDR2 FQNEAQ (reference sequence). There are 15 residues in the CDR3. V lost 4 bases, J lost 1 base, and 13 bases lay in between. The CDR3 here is CASSWGPGVQETQYF. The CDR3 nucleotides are TGTGCCAGCAGCTGGGGACCTGGGGTCCAAGAGACCCAGTACTTC.

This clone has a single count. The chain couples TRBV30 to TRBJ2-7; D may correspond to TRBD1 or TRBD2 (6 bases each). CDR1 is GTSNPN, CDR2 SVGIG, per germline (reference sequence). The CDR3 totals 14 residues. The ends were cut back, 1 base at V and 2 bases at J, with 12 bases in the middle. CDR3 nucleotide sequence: TGTGCCTGGAGTGACCCGGGGGCGACCTACGAGCAGTACTTC. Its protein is CAWSDPGATYEQYF.

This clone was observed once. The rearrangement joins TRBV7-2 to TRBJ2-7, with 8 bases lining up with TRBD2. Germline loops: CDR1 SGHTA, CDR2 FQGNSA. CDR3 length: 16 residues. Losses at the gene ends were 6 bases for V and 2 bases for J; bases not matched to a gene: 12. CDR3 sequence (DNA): TGTGCCAGCAGGGGTGGAGAGCGGGAGCGGACCTACGAGCAGTACTTC. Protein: CASRGGERERTYEQYF.

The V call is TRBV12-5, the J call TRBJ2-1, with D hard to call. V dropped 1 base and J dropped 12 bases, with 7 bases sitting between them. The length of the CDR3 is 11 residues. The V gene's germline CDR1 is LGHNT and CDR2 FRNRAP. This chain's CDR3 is CASGLGTGQFF. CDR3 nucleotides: TGTGCTAGTGGTTTGGGGACGGGGCAGTTCTTC.

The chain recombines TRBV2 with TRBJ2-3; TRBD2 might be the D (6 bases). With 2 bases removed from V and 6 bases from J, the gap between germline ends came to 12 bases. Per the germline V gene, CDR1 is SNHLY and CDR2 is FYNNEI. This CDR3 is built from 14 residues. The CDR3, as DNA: TGTGCCAGCAGTGAATACGGGGGTTCGGATACGCAGTATTTT. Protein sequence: CASSEYGGSDTQYF.

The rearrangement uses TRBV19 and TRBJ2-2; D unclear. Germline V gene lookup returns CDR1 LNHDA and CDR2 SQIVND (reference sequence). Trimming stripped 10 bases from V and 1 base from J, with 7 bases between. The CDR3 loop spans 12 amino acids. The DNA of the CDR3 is TGTGCCACTAGGGAGAACACCGGGGAGCTGTTTTTT. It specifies CATRENTGELFF.

The CDR3 loop is CASSLYPAEQYF. CDR3 DNA sequence: TGTGCCAGCAGCTTATATCCGGCGGAGCAGTACTTC. This sequence joins TRBV7-9 and TRBJ2-7; no firm D call. V dropped 2 bases and J dropped 7 bases, with 9 bases sitting between them. The CDR3 is made up of 12 amino acids. Germline CDR1 reads SEHNR; CDR2 reads FQNEAQ (reference sequence).

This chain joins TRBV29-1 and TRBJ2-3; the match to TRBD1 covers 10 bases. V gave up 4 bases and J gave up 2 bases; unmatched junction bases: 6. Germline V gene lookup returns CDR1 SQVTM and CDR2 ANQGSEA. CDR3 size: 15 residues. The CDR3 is CSVGFGTGVTDTQYF. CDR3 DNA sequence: TGCAGCGTTGGGTTTGGGACAGGGGTCACAGATACGCAGTATTTT.

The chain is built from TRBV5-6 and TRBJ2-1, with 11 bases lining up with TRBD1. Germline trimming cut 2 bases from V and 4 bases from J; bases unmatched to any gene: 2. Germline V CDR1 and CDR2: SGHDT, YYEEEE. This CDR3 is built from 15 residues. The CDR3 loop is CASSLGTGGYNEQFF. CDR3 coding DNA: TGTGCCAGCAGCTTAGGGACAGGGGGGTACAATGAGCAGTTCTTC.

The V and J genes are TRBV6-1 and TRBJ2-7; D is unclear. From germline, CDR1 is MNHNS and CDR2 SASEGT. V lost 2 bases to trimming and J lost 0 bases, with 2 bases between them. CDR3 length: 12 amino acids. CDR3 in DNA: TGTGCCAGCAGTGAAAACTCCTACGAGCAGTACTTC. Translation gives CASSENSYEQYF.

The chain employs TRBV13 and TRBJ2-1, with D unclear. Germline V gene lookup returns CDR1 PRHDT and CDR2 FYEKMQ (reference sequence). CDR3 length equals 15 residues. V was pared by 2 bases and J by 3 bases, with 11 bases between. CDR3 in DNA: TGTGCCAGCAGCTTAACCGAGACTGACTACAATGAGCAGTTCTTC. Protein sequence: CASSLTETDYNEQFF.

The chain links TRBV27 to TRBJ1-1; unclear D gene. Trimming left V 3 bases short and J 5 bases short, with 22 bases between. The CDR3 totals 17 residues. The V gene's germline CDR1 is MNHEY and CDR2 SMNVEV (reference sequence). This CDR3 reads CASSLYNPGAAITEAFF. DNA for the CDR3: TGTGCCAGCAGTTTGTATAATCCGGGAGCCGCTATTACTGAAGCTTTCTTT.

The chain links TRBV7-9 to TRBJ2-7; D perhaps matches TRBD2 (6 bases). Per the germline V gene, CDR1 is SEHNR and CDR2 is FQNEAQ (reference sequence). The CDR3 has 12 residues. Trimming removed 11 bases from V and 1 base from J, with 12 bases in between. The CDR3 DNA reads TGTGCCGGGTCTAGCGCTTCCTACGAGCAGTACTTC. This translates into CAGSSASYEQYF.